This T cell receptor (beta chain) was retrieved from a study of blood T cells in healthy people across ages. Study-wide results and caveats: The fall in TCR beta diversity per million T cells was roughly linear with age.

In regard to this clonotype: No antigen is known for it. One junction end disagrees with the germline gene, perhaps due to a read error.

Peripheral blood from each donor was collected in a volume of 9.5 to 10 milliliters. A sample-barcoded 5' primer and a J-beta primer mix were used in a second PCR of roughly 6 to 12 cycles. A 12-random-nucleotide template-switch adaptor tagged each cDNA molecule. TCRdb re-called the 5' RACE reads through MiXCR, storing one row per CDR3 protein. Of hundreds of thousands of distinct CDR3 sequences in the sample, roughly 43% were seen once. This CDR3 is built from 16 residues. Per germline, CDR1 SGHNT and CDR2 YENEEA. The rearrangement joins TRBV11-3 to TRBJ2-3; 8 bases line up with TRBD2. This TCR derives from an elderly man in good health. Sequencing used blood. The CDR3: CASSLTGGRSPDTQYF. The CDR3 DNA sequence: TGCGCCAGCAGCTTAACGGGGGGGCGTAGCCCAGATACGCAGTATTTT.